Listed below are T cell receptor beta chains from one sample, sequenced in a study of CD8 T cells in Susac syndrome. TCRdb called the immunoSEQ multiplex PCR reads again in MiXCR, with one record for every CDR3 protein. The sample lists approximately 160,000 distinct CDR3 sequences, over 85% occurring once. Sequencing was done on a sample of CD4+ T cells from PBMCs. Receptors were obtained from a human donor in good health. Both conserved end residues are part of each CDR3. D genes are given only for firm matches. Not every row has a clone size; where given, it reads once, few, many or a size class.

v_call	clone_size	j_call	d_call	cdr3_aa	cdr3_nt
TRBV18	once	TRBJ1-2	.	CASSRAEIYGYTF	TGTGCCAGCTCACGGGCCGAGATCTATGGCTACACCTTC
TRBV7-7	.	TRBJ2-2	.	CASSPRPAGELFF	TGTGCCAGCAGCCCACGACCGGCCGGGGAGCTGTTTTTT
TRBV12-3/TRBV12-4	.	TRBJ2-5	.	CASSAPGVIAQETQYF	TGTGCCAGCAGTGCACCGGGTGTGATTGCCCAAGAGACCCAGTACTTC
TRBV5-1	.	TRBJ2-2	TRBD2	CASSDRGGNTGELFF	TGCGCCAGCAGCGACCGCGGGGGAAACACCGGGGAGCTGTTTTTT
TRBV2	.	TRBJ2-4	.	CASTGSTVAKNIQYF	TGTGCCAGCACCGGATCGACGGTAGCCAAAAACATTCAGTACTTC
TRBV29-1	.	TRBJ2-5	TRBD2	CSVEFLGLRQETQYF	TGCAGCGTTGAGTTTTTGGGACTACGCCAAGAGACCCAGTACTTC
TRBV18	.	TRBJ2-7	.	CASSPPGRGGEQYF	TGTGCCAGCTCACCACCGGGCCGGGGCGGCGAGCAGTACTTC
TRBV5-1	.	TRBJ2-1	TRBD2	CASSFLAGVSNEQFF	TGCGCCAGCAGCTTTCTAGCGGGGGTATCCAATGAGCAGTTCTTC
TRBV9	.	TRBJ1-2	TRBD1	CASSPATGHYGYTF	TGTGCCAGCAGCCCTGCGACAGGGCACTATGGCTACACCTTC
TRBV5-1	.	TRBJ1-2	TRBD1	CASGDGQDHYGYTF	TGCGCCAGCGGTGACGGACAGGACCACTATGGCTACACCTTC
TRBV5-1	.	TRBJ1-6	TRBD1	CASSLTGAMGSPLHF	TGCGCCAGCAGCTTAACAGGGGCGATGGGTTCACCCCTCCACTTT
TRBV15	.	TRBJ2-7	TRBD1	CATSRVLRDRNYYEQYF	TGTGCCACCAGCAGAGTCCTCCGGGACAGGAATTACTACGAGCAGTACTTC
TRBV6-5	.	TRBJ2-7	.	CASMRTPLYEQYF	TGTGCCAGCATGAGGACTCCACTCTACGAGCAGTACTTC
TRBV7-2	.	TRBJ2-4	.	CASSLGDRVQYF	TGTGCCAGCAGCTTGGGGGATCGGGTTCAGTACTTC
TRBV9	.	TRBJ2-7	.	CASSVGETGPYEQYF	TGTGCCAGCAGCGTAGGGGAGACAGGACCCTACGAGCAGTACTTC
TRBV10-3	.	TRBJ1-2	.	CATRSYGYTF	TGTGCCACCCGGTCCTATGGCTACACCTTC
TRBV3-1	few	TRBJ1-1	.	CASSPRLNTEAFF	TGTGCCAGCAGCCCCCGTCTGAACACTGAAGCTTTCTTT
TRBV2	.	TRBJ2-3	TRBD2	CASSPRYKASGGADTQYF	TGTGCCAGCAGTCCTCGGTACAAGGCTAGCGGGGGGGCCGATACGCAGTATTTT
TRBV19	once	TRBJ1-6	.	CASSIQSQGNSPLHF	TGTGCCAGTAGTATACAGTCCCAGGGCAATTCACCCCTCCACTTT
TRBV7-2	.	TRBJ2-1	.	CASSQSLENEQFF	TGTGCCAGCAGCCAATCACTAGAGAATGAGCAGTTCTTC
TRBV12-5	.	TRBJ1-1	.	CASGLVLEHGTEAFF	TGTGCTAGTGGTTTGGTCCTTGAGCACGGCACTGAAGCTTTCTTT
TRBV7-8	.	TRBJ1-1	.	CASSLWAGRTEAFF	TGTGCCAGCAGCTTATGGGCAGGGAGGACTGAAGCTTTCTTT
TRBV3-1	.	TRBJ1-2	.	CASSPGGLGGLGYTF	TGTGCCAGCAGCCCCGGTGGCCTCGGCGGTCTTGGCTACACCTTC
TRBV11-2	.	TRBJ1-2	.	CASSGRQLYYGYTF	TGTGCCAGCAGCGGTCGACAGCTGTACTATGGCTACACCTTC
TRBV12-3/TRBV12-4	few	TRBJ1-2	.	CASSLDLGANYGYTF	TGTGCCAGCAGTTTAGACCTAGGGGCTAACTATGGCTACACCTTC
TRBV6-6	once	TRBJ2-1	TRBD2	CASSTTSGVYEQFF	TGTGCCAGCAGTACGACTAGCGGGGTCTATGAGCAGTTCTTC
TRBV7-9	few	TRBJ2-7	TRBD1	CASSPRGSYEQYF	TGTGCCAGCAGCCCCAGGGGGTCCTACGAGCAGTACTTC
TRBV4-1	.	TRBJ2-7	.	CASSQIAGEQYF	TGCGCCAGCAGCCAAATTGCCGGCGAGCAGTACTTC
TRBV7-9	.	TRBJ1-1	.	CASSFTENTEAFF	TGTGCCAGCAGCTTTACAGAGAACACTGAAGCTTTCTTT
TRBV29-1	.	TRBJ1-3	.	CGTRDSGNTIYF	TGCGGGACTAGGGATTCTGGAAACACCATATATTTT
TRBV3-1	.	TRBJ2-2	.	CASSLRSAAGELFF	TGTGCCAGCAGCCTACGCTCCGCGGCCGGGGAGCTGTTTTTT
TRBV4-1	once	TRBJ2-6	.	CASSQAISQANVLTF	TGCGCCAGCAGCCAAGCGATTTCGCAGGCCAACGTCCTGACTTTC
TRBV3-1	.	TRBJ2-2	TRBD1	CASSQWDRSGELFF	TGTGCCAGCAGCCAATGGGACAGGTCGGGGGAGCTGTTTTTT
TRBV12-3/TRBV12-4	.	TRBJ1-4	.	CASSLSAGGEKLFF	TGTGCCAGCAGTTTATCGGCGGGGGGTGAAAAACTGTTTTTT
TRBV23-1	.	TRBJ2-3	TRBD1	CASKNHRGRYSSTDTQYF	TGCGCCAGCAAAAATCACAGGGGGCGATATTCTAGCACAGATACGCAGTATTTT
TRBV9	.	TRBJ1-2	.	CASSVAANYGYTF	TGTGCCAGCAGCGTAGCAGCAAACTATGGCTACACCTTC
TRBV2	.	TRBJ1-1	.	CASSDIGVNTEAFF	TGTGCCAGCAGTGATATCGGCGTGAACACTGAAGCTTTCTTT
TRBV25-1	.	TRBJ2-7	.	CASSASTVGAGSYEQYF	TGTGCCAGCAGTGCTTCCACTGTGGGGGCTGGCTCCTACGAGCAGTACTTC
TRBV6-5	.	TRBJ2-7	TRBD2	CASSYGLAGGPYEQYF	TGTGCCAGCAGTTATGGCCTAGCGGGGGGGCCGTACGAGCAGTACTTC
TRBV19	.	TRBJ1-1	.	CASNPSYYTEAFF	TGTGCCAGTAACCCGAGCTACTACACTGAAGCTTTCTTT
TRBV28	few	TRBJ1-1	TRBD1	CASSAGQGTEAFF	TGTGCCAGCAGTGCCGGACAGGGCACTGAAGCTTTCTTT
TRBV7-9	.	TRBJ1-2	TRBD1	CASSPRRTGNYGYTF	TGTGCCAGCAGCCCCCGCCGGACAGGAAATTATGGCTACACCTTC
TRBV27	.	TRBJ2-7	TRBD2	CASSLSALAGVYEQYF	TGTGCCAGCAGTTTATCGGCACTAGCGGGGGTCTACGAGCAGTACTTC
TRBV10-3	.	TRBJ2-3	.	CAIRLPEGGTTDTQYF	TGTGCCATCCGACTCCCCGAGGGGGGGACCACAGATACGCAGTATTTT
TRBV5-1	.	TRBJ2-3	.	CASSLAVVLGDTQYF	TGCGCCAGCAGCTTGGCCGTTGTTTTAGGGGATACGCAGTATTTT
TRBV18	.	TRBJ2-7	.	CASSPAGGDEQYF	TGTGCCAGCTCACCGGCTGGTGGGGACGAGCAGTACTTC
TRBV15	.	TRBJ1-4	.	CATSREKGGRDEKLFF	TGTGCCACCAGCAGAGAGAAGGGGGGACGGGACGAAAAACTGTTTTTT
TRBV20-1	.	TRBJ1-1	.	CSAGRTNTEAFF	TGCAGTGCCGGGAGGACGAACACTGAAGCTTTCTTT
TRBV27	.	TRBJ1-1	TRBD1	CASSLSNRGNTEAFF	TGTGCCAGCAGTTTATCGAACAGGGGGAACACTGAAGCTTTCTTT
TRBV18	.	TRBJ2-7	.	CASSPGGPTIPYEQYF	TGTGCCAGCTCACCTGGGGGGCCAACAATTCCCTACGAGCAGTACTTC
TRBV20-1	.	TRBJ1-5	.	CSAQAGGGPQHF	TGCAGTGCTCAGGCCGGAGGGGGGCCCCAGCATTTT
TRBV6-1	.	TRBJ2-1	TRBD1	CASSGTGGNEQFF	TGTGCCAGCAGCGGGACAGGGGGCAATGAGCAGTTCTTC